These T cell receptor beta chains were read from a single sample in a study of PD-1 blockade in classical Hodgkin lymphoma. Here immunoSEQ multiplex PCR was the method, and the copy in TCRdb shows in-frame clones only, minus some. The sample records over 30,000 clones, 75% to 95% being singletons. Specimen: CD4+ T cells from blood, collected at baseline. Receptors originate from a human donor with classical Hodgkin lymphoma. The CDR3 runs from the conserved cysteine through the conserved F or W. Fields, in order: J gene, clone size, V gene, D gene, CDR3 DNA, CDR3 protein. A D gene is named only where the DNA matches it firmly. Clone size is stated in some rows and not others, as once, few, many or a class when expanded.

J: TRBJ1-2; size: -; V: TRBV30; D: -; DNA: TGTGCCTGGACCCAAGTCTTCGGAGTTCAGGGCTACACCTTC; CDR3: CAWTQVFGVQGYTF
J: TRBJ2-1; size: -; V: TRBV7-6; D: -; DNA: TGTGCCAGCAGCGGGGGTTTGGGGAGCGGTGAGCAGTTCTTC; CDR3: CASSGGLGSGEQFF
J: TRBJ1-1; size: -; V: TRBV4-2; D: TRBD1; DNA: TGTGCCAGCAGCCAAGCCTTTCGGACAGGGGGCACTGAAGCTTTCTTT; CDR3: CASSQAFRTGGTEAFF
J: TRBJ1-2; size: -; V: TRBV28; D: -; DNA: TGTGCCAGCAGACCCTTGATAAATAACTATGGCTACACCTTC; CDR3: CASRPLINNYGYTF
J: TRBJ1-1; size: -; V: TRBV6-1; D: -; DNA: TGTGCCAGCAGTAGAGACGGGAACACTGAAGCTTTCTTT; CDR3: CASSRDGNTEAFF
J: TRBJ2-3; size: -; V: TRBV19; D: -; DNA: TGTGCCAGTAGTATAGGACTGACAACAGATACGCAGTATTTT; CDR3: CASSIGLTTDTQYF
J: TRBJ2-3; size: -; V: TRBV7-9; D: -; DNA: TGTGCCAGCAGCCCCAAAGTCAGGGTAGGAGATACGCAGTATTTT; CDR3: CASSPKVRVGDTQYF
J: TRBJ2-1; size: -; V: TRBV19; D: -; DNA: TGTGCCAGTAGTGTCACTACAGGGTCCTCCTACAATGAGCAGTTCTTC; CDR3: CASSVTTGSSYNEQFF
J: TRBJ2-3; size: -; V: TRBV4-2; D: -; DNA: TGTGCCAGCAGCCAAGAGGGGAGCGCAGATACGCAGTATTTT; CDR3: CASSQEGSADTQYF
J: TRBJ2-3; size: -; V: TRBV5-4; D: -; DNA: TGTGCCAGCAGCTTGGTAGGGGTCACAGATACGCAGTATTTT; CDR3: CASSLVGVTDTQYF
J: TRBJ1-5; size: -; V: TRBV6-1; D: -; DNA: TGTGCCAGCAGTGGGACAGACAATCAGCCCCAGCATTTT; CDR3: CASSGTDNQPQHF
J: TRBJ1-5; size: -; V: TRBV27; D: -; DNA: TGTGCCAGCAGTTCGGGCAATCAGCCCCAGCATTTT; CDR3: CASSSGNQPQHF
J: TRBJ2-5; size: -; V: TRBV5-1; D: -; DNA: TGCGCCAGCAGCTCAACTGGGGGAGAGACCCAGTACTTC; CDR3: CASSSTGGETQYF
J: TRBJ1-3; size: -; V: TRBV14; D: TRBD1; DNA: TGTGCCAGCAGCCACCGACAGGGACGGAGAAACACCATATATTTT; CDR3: CASSHRQGRRNTIYF
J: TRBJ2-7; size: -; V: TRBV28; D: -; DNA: TGTGCCAGCAGTTTAAAGAGCTACGAGCAGTACTTC; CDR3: CASSLKSYEQYF
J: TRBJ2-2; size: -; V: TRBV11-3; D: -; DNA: TGTGCCAGCAGCTTAAGGGGCTTTGAGAACACCGGGGAGCTGTTTTTT; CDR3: CASSLRGFENTGELFF
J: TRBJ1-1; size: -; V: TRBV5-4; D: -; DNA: TGTGCCAGCAGCTGGGCTATGTACACTGAAGCTTTCTTT; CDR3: CASSWAMYTEAFF
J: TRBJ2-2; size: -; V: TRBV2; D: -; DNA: TGTGCCAGCAGAAGGAGTCGGGTTCCCCAGAACACCGGGGAGCTGTTTTTT; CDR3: CASRRSRVPQNTGELFF
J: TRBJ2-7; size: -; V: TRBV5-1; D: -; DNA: TGCGCCAGCAGCTTGGCCGACTCGCTAGTTAGGGGGGCCTCGGGCTACGAGCAGTACTTC; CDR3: CASSLADSLVRGASGYEQYF
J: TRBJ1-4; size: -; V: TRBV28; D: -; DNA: TGTGCCACAAACCCGGCAACTAATGAAAAACTGTTTTTT; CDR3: CATNPATNEKLFF
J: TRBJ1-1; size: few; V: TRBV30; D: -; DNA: TGTGCCTGGAGTGTATCCAGTCAGGACGCTTTCTTT; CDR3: CAWSVSSQDAFF
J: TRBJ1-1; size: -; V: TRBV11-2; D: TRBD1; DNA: TGTGCCAGCAGCTTTGAGAGAAGCAGGGGGAACTCTGAAGCTTTCTTT; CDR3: CASSFERSRGNSEAFF
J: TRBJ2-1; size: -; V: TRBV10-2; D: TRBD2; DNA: TGCGCCAGCAGTATTAGCGGGAGCGGTGAGCAGTTCTTC; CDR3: CASSISGSGEQFF
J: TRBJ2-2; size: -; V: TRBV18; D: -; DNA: TGTGCCAGCTCACCGGGACACGGGAACTTCGGGGAGCTGTTTTTT; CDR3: CASSPGHGNFGELFF